This T cell receptor beta chain came from a study of blood T cell repertoires in COVID-19. About the study: Researchers got acute and convalescent COVID-19 samples from the United States, Italy and Spain. Nucleic acid was either cDNA or gDNA, and it came from T cells, B-cell-depleted T cells, or PBMCs.

Produced via immunoSEQ multiplex PCR; TCRdb's table is partial and in-frame only. The sample lists 100,000 to 150,000 clones; roughly 80% were seen once. V trimming: 2 bases; J trimming: 0 bases; junction bases outside the gene matches: 7. There are 17 residues in the CDR3. Germline assignment: CDR1 LGHNA and CDR2 YNFKEQ. Seattle enrolled patients during active infection and tracked them longitudinally. The source of this sequence is a man aged 80 or over with COVID-19, enrolled during active disease. The chain couples TRBV4-2 to TRBJ2-3, with 8 positions matching TRBD1. The sample was peripheral blood. The CDR3 bases are TGTGCCAGCAGCCAAAGTTCGACAGGGGAAAGCACAGATACGCAGTATTTT. Translating it yields CASSQSSTGESTDTQYF.